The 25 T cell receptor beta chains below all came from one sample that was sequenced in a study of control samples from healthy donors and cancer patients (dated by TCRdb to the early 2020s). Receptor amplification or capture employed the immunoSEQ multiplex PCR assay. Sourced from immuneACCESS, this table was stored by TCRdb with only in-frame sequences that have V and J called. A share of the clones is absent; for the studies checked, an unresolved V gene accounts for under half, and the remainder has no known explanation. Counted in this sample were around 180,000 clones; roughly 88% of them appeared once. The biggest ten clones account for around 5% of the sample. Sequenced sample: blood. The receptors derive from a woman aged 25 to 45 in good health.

CDR3 sequence: CASRAQGAGETQYF. The CDR3 DNA reads TGTGCCAGCAGGGCACAGGGGGCGGGAGAGACCCAGTACTTC. The chain couples TRBV6-5 to TRBJ2-5, with TRBD1 matching over 9 bases. Germline CDR1 and CDR2: MNHEY and SVGAGI. The CDR3 is 14 amino acids. Trimming cost V 6 bases and J 4 bases; bases outside gene matches: 6.

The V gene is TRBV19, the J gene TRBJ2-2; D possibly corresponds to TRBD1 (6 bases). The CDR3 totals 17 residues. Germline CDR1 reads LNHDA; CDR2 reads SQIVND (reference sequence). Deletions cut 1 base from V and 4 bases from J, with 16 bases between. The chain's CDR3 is CASSIGGRGPGTGELFF. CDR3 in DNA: TGTGCCAGTAGTATAGGGGGGCGCGGCCCGGGCACCGGGGAGCTGTTTTTT.

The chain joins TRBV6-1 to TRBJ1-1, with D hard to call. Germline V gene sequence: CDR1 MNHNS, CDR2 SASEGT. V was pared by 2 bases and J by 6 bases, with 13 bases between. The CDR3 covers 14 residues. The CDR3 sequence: CASSERRGVSEAFF. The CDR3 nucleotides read TGTGCCAGCAGTGAAAGGCGAGGTGTGTCTGAAGCTTTCTTT.

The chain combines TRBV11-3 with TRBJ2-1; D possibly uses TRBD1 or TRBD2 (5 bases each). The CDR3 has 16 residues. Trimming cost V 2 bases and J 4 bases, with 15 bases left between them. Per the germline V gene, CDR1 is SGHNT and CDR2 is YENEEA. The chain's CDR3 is CASSLSFGAGYNEQFF. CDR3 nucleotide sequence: TGTGCCAGCAGCTTATCCTTCGGGGCAGGGTACAATGAGCAGTTCTTC.

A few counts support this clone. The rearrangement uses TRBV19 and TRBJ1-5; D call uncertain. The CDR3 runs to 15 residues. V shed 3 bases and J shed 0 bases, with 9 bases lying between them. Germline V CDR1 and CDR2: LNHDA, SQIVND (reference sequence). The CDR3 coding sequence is TGTGCCAGTAGTATGGAAGGATATAGCAATCAGCCCCAGCATTTT. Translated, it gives CASSMEGYSNQPQHF.

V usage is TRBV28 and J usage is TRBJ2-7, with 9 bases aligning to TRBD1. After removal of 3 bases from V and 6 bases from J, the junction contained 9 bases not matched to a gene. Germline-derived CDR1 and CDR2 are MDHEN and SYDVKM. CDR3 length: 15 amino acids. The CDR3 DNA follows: TGTGCCAGCAGTTTTCCGGGACAGGGTAGTCCCGAGCAGTACTTC. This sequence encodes CASSFPGQGSPEQYF.

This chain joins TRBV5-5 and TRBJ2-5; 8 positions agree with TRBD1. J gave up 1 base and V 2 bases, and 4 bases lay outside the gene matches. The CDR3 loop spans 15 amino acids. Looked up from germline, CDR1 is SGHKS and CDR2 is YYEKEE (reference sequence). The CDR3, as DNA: TGTGCCAGCAGCTTCCGGGACAGGTCCCAAGAGACCCAGTACTTC. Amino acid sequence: CASSFRDRSQETQYF.

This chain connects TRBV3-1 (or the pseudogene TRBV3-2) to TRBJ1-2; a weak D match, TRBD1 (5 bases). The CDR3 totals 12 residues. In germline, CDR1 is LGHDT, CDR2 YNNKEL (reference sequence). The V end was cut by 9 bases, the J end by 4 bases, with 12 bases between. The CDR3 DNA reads TGTGCCAGTACTGCCGGGGCCTATGGCTACACCTTC. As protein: CASTAGAYGYTF.

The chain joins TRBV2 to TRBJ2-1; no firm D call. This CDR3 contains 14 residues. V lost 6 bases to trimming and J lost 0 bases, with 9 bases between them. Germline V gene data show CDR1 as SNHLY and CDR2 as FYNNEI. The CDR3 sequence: CASRIVSSYNEQFF. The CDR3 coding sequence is TGTGCCAGCAGAATTGTGAGCTCCTACAATGAGCAGTTCTTC.

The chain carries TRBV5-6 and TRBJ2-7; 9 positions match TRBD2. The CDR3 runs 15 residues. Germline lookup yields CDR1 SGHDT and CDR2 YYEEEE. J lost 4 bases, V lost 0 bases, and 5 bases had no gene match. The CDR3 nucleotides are TGTGCCAGCAGCTTGGCGCCTAGCGGGGATTACGAGCAGTACGTC. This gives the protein CASSLAPSGDYEQYV.

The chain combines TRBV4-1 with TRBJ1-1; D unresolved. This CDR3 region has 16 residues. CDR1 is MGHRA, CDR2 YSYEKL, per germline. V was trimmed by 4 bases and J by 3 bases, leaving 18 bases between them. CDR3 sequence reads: CASSPTPGGADTEAFF. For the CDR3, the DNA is TGCGCCAGCAGCCCGACGCCCGGCGGAGCGGACACTGAAGCTTTCTTT.

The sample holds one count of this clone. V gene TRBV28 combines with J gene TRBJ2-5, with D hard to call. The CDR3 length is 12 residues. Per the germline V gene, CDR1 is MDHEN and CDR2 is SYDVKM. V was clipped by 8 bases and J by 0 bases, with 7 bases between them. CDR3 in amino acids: CASQEYQETQYF. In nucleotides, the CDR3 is TGTGCCAGCCAGGAGTACCAAGAGACCCAGTACTTC.

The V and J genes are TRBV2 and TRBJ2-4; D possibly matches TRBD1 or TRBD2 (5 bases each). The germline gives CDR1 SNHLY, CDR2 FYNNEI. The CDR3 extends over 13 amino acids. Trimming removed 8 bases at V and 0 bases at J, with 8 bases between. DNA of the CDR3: TGTGCCAGCGAGGGGACAGCCAAAAACATTCAGTACTTC. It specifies CASEGTAKNIQYF.

In DNA, the CDR3 is TGCGGCGGGGGGGGCACAGATACGCAGTATTTT. This encodes CGGGGTDTQYF. The chain recombines TRBV20-1 with TRBJ2-3, with TRBD2 matching over 9 bases. The CDR3 has 11 amino acids. The V gene's germline CDR1 is DFQATT and CDR2 SNEGSKA (reference sequence).

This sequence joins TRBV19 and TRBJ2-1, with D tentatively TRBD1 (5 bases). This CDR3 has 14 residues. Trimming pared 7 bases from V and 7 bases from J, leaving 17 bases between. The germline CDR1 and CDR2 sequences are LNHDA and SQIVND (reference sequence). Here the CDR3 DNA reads TGTGCCAGTATCCCGGACACCTCCGGTAATGAGCAGTTCTTC. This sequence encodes CASIPDTSGNEQFF.

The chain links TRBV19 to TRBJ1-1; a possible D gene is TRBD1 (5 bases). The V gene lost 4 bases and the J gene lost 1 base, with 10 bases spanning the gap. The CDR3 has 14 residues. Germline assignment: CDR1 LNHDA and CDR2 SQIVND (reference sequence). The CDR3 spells CASSTQTENTEAFF. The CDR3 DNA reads TGTGCCAGTAGTACGCAGACAGAGAACACTGAAGCTTTCTTT.

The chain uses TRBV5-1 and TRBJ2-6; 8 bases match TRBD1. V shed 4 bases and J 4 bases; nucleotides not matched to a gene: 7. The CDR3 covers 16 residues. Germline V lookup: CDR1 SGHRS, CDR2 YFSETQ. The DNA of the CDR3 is TGCGCCAGCAGCCTCCGACAGGGGACCGGGGCCAACGTCCTGACTTTC. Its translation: CASSLRQGTGANVLTF.

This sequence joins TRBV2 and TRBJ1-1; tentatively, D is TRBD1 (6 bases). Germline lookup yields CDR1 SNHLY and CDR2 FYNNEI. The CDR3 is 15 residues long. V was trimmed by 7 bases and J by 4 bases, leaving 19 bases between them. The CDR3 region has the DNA TGTGCCAGCACAGCGTCGCGAGGAGGGGGCACTGAAGCTTTCTTT. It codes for CASTASRGGGTEAFF. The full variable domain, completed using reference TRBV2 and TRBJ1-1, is EPEVTQTPSHQVTQMGQEVILRCVPISNHLYFYWYRQILGQKVEFLVSFYNNEISEKSEIFDDQFSVERPDGSNFTLKIRSTKLEDSAMYFCASTASRGGGTEAFFGQGTRLTVV.

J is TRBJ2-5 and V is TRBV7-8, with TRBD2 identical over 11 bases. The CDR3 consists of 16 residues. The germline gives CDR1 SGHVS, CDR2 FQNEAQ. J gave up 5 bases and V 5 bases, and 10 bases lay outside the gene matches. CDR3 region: CASSEGSGRARETQYF. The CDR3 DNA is TGTGCCAGCAGCGAGGGTAGCGGGAGGGCCCGGGAGACCCAGTACTTC.

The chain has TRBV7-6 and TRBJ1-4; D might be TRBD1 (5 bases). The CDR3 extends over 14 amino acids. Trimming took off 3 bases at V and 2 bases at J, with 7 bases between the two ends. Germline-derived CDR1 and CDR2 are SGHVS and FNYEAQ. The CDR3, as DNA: TGTGCCAGCAGCTTGTCAGGGACTAATGAAAAACTGTTTTTT. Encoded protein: CASSLSGTNEKLFF.

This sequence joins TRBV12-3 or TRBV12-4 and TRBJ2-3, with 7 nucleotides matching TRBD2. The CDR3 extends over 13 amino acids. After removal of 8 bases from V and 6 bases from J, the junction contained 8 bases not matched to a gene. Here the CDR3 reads CASSAGVADTQYF. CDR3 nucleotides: TGTGCCAGCTCCGCGGGAGTAGCGGATACGCAGTATTTT.

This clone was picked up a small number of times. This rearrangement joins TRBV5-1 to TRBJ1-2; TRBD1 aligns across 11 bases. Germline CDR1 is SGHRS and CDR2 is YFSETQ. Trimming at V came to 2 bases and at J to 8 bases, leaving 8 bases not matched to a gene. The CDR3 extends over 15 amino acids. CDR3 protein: CASSFGGTGGEGYTF. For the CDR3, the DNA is TGCGCCAGCAGCTTCGGCGGGACAGGGGGAGAGGGCTACACCTTC. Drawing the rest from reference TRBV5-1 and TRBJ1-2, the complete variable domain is KAGVTQTPRYLIKTRGQQVTLSCSPISGHRSVSWYQQTPGQGLQFLFEYFSETQRNKGNFPGRFSGRQFSNSRSEMNVSTLELGDSALYLCASSFGGTGGEGYTFGSGTRLTVV.

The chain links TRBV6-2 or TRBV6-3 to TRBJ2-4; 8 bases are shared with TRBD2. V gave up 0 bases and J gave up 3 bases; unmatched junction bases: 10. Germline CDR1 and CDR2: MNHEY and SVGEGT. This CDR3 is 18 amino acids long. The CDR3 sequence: CASSYSIGRGGGKNIQYF. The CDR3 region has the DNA TGTGCCAGCAGTTACTCGATCGGCCGGGGGGGCGGCAAAAACATTCAGTACTTC.

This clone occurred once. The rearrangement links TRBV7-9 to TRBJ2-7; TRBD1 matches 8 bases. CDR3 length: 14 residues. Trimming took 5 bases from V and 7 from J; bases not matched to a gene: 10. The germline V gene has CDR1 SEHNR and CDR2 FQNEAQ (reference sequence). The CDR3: CASSLGQAVEEQYV. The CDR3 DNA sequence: TGTGCCAGCAGCCTGGGACAGGCCGTAGAGGAGCAGTACGTC.

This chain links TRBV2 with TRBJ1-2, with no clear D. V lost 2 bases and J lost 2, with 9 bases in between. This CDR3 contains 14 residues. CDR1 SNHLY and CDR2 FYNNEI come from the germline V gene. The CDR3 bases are TGTGCCAGCAGTGAATTCGTGCAGAACTATGGCTACACCTTC. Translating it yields CASSEFVQNYGYTF.